The clone carrying this TCR beta chain was recorded many times. Antigen specificity is unknown. The sample is drawn from a study of T cell repertoires in cytomegalovirus infection. Overall study findings and caveats: The ex vivo response was dominated by HLA-C-restricted CMV-specific TCR beta clonotypes.

Via MiXCR, TCRdb re-called the reads, giving one row per CDR3 protein. Found here are about 400,000 distinct CDR3 sequences, roughly 36% of them singletons; the top ten hold roughly 14%. The CDR3 covers 13 residues. V shed 6 bases and J 1 base; nucleotides not matched to a gene: 2. The specimen was cultured PBMCs, collected from culture after CMV antigen stimulation. This chain joins TRBV12-3 or TRBV12-4 and TRBJ1-1; TRBD1 matches 7 bases. The sequence was collected from a human donor in good health (CMV status not recorded). Some clones in this sample may be carry-over from other donors' samples. CDR3: CASSDRANTEAFF. In DNA, the CDR3 is TGTGCCAGCAGCGACAGGGCGAACACTGAAGCTTTCTTT.